This TCR beta chain was sequenced for a study of siplizumab effects on memory and regulatory T cells. Study-level points and caveats: The Treg-derived share of mappable alloreactive CD4+ clones averaged 68.8% with siplizumab and approximately 30% in controls. The authors did not confirm suppressive function in proliferating Tregs from siplizumab cultures. Naive T cells were seen as more diverse than memory cells and as major alloresponse contributors.

The table lists this clone with a count of one. What it recognizes is unknown. The CDR3 is 16 amino acids. V shed 5 bases and J shed 0 bases, with 15 bases lying between them. In germline, CDR1 is LNHNV, CDR2 YYDKDF (reference sequence). Per individual sample, about 100,000 TCR templates were assayed. Sequenced by immunoSEQ multiplex PCR; TCRdb stores in-frame clones only, minus some. The data show roughly 120,000 clones, with over 85% seen just once and about 1.5% held by the top ten. This receptor was taken from a human donor in good health. The rearrangement uses TRBV15 and TRBJ2-3, with D possibly being TRBD2 (6 bases). Sequencing was performed on CD4+ T cells sorted from blood. CDR3 in amino acids: CATSWGSGASTDTQYF. The CDR3 region has the DNA TGTGCCACCAGCTGGGGTAGCGGAGCAAGCACAGATACGCAGTATTTT.